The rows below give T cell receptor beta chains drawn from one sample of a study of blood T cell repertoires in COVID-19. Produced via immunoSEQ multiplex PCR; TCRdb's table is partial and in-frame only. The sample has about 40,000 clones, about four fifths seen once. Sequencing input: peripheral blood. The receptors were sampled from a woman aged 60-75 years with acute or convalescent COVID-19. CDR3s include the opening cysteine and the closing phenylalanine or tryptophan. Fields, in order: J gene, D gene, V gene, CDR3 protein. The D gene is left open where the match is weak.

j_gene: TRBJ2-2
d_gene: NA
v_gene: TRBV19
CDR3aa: CASSLRDMNTGELFF

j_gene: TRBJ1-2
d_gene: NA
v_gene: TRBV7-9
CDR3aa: CASGLGFANYGYTF

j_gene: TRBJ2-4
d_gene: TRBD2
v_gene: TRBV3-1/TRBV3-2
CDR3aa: CASSPYRAGGNIQYF

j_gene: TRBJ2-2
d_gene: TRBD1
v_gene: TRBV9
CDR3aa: CASSSSQGASGELFF

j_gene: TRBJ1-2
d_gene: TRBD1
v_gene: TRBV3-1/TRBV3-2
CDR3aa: CASSRGGQTAVYGYTF

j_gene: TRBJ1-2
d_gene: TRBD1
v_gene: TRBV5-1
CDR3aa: CASSSQGGYGYTF

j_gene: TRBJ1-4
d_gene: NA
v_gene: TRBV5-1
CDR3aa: CASSPAGSNEKLFF

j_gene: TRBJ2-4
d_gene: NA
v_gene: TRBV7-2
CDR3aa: CASSLAKDSQNIQYF

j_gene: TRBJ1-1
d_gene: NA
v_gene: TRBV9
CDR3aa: CASSVAVGAAEAFF

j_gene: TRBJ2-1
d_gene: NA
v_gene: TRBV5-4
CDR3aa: CASSPAAGLINEQFF

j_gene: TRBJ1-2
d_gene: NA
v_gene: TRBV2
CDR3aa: CASSQSGAHNYGYTF

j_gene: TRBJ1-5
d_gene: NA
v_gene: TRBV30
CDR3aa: CAWSRQTGPNQPQHF

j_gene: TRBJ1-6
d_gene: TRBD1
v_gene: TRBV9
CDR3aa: CASSASGTGAPLHF

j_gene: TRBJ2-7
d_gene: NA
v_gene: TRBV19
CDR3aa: CASSISSGSSYEQYF

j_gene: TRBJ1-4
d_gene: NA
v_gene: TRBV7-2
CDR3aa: CASSLSGANEKLFF

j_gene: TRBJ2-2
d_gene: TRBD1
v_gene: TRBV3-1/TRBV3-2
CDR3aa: CASSQGFSYRGAGELFF

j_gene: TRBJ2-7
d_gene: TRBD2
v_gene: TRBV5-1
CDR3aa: CASSLERELYEQYF

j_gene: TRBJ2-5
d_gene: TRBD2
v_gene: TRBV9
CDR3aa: CASSVAAAGGSQETQYF

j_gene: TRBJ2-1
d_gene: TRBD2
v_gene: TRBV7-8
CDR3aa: CASRGGTDSYNEQFF

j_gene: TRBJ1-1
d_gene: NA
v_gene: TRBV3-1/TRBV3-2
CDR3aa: CASSQVKGGGLNTEAFF

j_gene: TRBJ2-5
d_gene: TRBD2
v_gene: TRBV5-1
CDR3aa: CASSSGGVGTQYF

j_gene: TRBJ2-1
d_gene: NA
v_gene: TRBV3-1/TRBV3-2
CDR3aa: CASSPTLQRSLYNEQFF

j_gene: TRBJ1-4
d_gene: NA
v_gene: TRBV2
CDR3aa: CASSIRGPNEKLFF

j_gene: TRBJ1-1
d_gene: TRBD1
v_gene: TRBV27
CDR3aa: CASSPRGLHTEAFF

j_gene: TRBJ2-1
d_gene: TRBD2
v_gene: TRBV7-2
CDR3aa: CASSFAPSGGAGEQFF

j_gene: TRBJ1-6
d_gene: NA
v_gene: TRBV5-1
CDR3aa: CASSLEQNNSPLHF

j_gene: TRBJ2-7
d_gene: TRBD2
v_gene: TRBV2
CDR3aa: CASSGASGRSSEQYF

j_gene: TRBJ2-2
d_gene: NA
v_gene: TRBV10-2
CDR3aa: CASTRQGSNTGELFF

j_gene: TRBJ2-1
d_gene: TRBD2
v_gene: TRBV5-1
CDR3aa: CASSIGTSGGNEQFF

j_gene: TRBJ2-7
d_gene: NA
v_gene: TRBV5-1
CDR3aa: CASSLAGRVPEQYF

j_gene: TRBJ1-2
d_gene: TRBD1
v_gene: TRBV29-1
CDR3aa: CSVEGTALNPNYGYTF